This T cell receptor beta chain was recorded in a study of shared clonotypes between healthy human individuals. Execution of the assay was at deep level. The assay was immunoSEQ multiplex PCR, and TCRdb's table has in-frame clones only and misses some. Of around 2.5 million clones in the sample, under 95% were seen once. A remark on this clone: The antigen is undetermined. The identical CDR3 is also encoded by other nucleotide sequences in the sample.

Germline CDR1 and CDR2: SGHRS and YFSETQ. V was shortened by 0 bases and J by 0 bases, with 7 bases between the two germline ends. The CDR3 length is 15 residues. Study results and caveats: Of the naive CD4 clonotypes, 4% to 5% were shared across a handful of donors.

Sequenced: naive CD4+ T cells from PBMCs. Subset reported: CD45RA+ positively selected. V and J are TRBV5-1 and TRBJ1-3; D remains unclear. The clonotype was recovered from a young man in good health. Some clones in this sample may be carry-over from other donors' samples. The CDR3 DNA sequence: TGCGCCAGCAGCTTGGGAGCCTCCTCTGGAAACACCATATATTTT. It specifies CASSLGASSGNTIYF.